Each of the 13 T cell receptor beta chains below was sequenced from the same sample in a study of shared clonotypes between healthy human individuals. Generated by immunoSEQ multiplex PCR, the TCRdb table keeps only in-frame clones and is missing some. The table lists roughly 2.5 million clones, 85% to 95% of them singletons. Sample: naive CD4+ T cells sorted from blood. Subset specified: CD45RA+ positively selected. The receptor set was obtained from a man aged 18-30 years in good health.

The gene calls are TRBV7-2 and TRBJ2-7; the match to TRBD2 covers 8 bases. Germline assignment: CDR1 SGHTA and CDR2 FQGNSA. The CDR3 has 15 residues. V shed 5 bases, J shed 6 bases, and the junction held 12 bases outside the gene matches. The CDR3 nucleotides read TGTGCCAGCAGCGCGAGCGGGAGTATCCGTGTCGAGCAGTACTTC. It is translated as CASSASGSIRVEQYF.

There are a few counts of this clone. V usage is TRBV7-2 and J usage is TRBJ1-6, with a possible D match to TRBD1 (6 bases). Germline V gene lookup returns CDR1 SGHTA and CDR2 FQGNSA. V was clipped by 2 bases and J by 7 bases, with 9 bases between them. The CDR3 is made up of 14 amino acids. The CDR3: CASSLIQGNSPLHF. CDR3 coding DNA: TGTGCCAGCAGCTTAATCCAGGGGAATTCACCCCTCCACTTT.

The chain carries TRBV30 and TRBJ1-5; no definite D call. Germline-derived CDR1 and CDR2 are GTSNPN and SVGIG (reference sequence). V was shortened by 0 bases and J by 8 bases, with 8 bases between the two germline ends. This CDR3 region has 12 residues. Here the CDR3 reads CAWSVGGEPQHF. CDR3 coding DNA: TGTGCCTGGAGTGTGGGAGGTGAGCCCCAGCATTTT.

The J gene is TRBJ1-6, the V gene TRBV5-1; a possible D gene is TRBD1 (5 bases). The CDR3 has 15 residues. The germline V and J ends were trimmed by 4 bases and 7 bases, with 15 bases remaining between them. CDR1 and CDR2 (germline): SGHRS, YFSETQ. The CDR3 sequence is CASSPAVRANSPLHF. The CDR3 DNA is TGCGCCAGCAGCCCCGCAGTCAGGGCCAATTCACCCCTCCACTTT.

V is TRBV13 and J is TRBJ2-7; D remains ambiguous. Trimming removed 8 bases at V and 2 bases at J, with 16 bases between. Germline CDR1 is PRHDT and CDR2 is FYEKMQ (reference sequence). CDR3 length: 14 residues. DNA for the CDR3: TGTGCCAGCTCCCTAGGCCTTATTCCCTACGAGCAGTACTTC. This translates into CASSLGLIPYEQYF.

The chain combines TRBV10-1 with TRBJ2-3; no clear D gene. The CDR3 has 15 residues. The ends were cut back, 0 bases at V and 5 bases at J, with 12 bases in the middle. Germline V gives CDR1 WNHNN, CDR2 SYGVQD (reference sequence). Here the CDR3 DNA reads TGCGCCAGCAGTGAGTCGCCGGCGGCCGGAGATACGCAGTATTTT. This sequence encodes CASSESPAAGDTQYF.

Remarks on this clone: Other DNA sequences of this sample code for an identical CDR3. The rearrangement links TRBV18 to TRBJ1-5; 7 bases agree with TRBD1. With V trimmed by 6 bases and J by 4 bases, 0 bases remained unmatched. The CDR3 spans 12 residues. Germline-derived CDR1 and CDR2 are KGHSH and LQKENI. CDR3 nucleotides: TGTGCCAGCTCGACAGGGAATCAGCCCCAGCATTTT. Protein sequence: CASSTGNQPQHF.

The chain has TRBV18 and TRBJ2-3; 8 bases map to TRBD2. CDR1 and CDR2 (germline): KGHSH, LQKENI. Trimming cost V 6 bases and J 2 bases; bases outside gene matches: 16. The CDR3 is 18 amino acids. CDR3 protein: CASSPPPWGGGITDTQYF. The CDR3 coding sequence is TGTGCCAGCTCCCCCCCTCCTTGGGGCGGGGGGATCACAGATACGCAGTATTTT.

The chain employs TRBV28 and TRBJ2-7; D assignment may be TRBD1 or TRBD2 (5 bases each). V was cut by 6 bases and J by 7 bases, with 16 bases left in between. CDR3 length: 13 amino acids. The germline V gene encodes CDR1 MDHEN and CDR2 SYDVKM. CDR3 coding DNA: TGTGCCAGCAGGGGGGACGCGTCGCGGGAGCAGTACTTC. Its protein product is CASRGDASREQYF.

The chain joins TRBV27 to TRBJ1-4; 7 bases are shared with TRBD1. The V segment lost 6 bases and the J segment 4 bases; nucleotides outside the gene matches: 8. The CDR3 runs 15 residues. Germline CDR1 and CDR2: MNHEY and SMNVEV (reference sequence). CDR3 sequence: CASRRGQAGNEKLFF. DNA for the CDR3: TGTGCCAGCAGGCGAGGACAGGCGGGTAATGAAAAACTGTTTTTT.

The J gene is TRBJ1-2, the V gene TRBV2, with D tentatively TRBD1 (6 bases). This CDR3 spans 13 amino acids. V lost 6 bases, J lost 6 bases, and 14 bases lay in between. The germline gives CDR1 SNHLY, CDR2 FYNNEI. The CDR3 is CASRTGHIDGYTF. In DNA, the CDR3 is TGTGCCAGCAGGACGGGACACATCGATGGCTACACCTTC.

V is TRBV2 and J is TRBJ2-5; 9 bases are shared with TRBD1. J was trimmed by 4 bases and V by 5 bases; bases with no gene match: 5. The CDR3 covers 14 residues. The germline V gene encodes CDR1 SNHLY and CDR2 FYNNEI. Here the CDR3 DNA reads TGTGCCAGCAGTTCCCGGGACAGGGTAGAGACCCAGTACTTC. Translating gives CASSSRDRVETQYF.

The V gene is TRBV19, the J gene TRBJ1-2, with D unclear. The germline V gene encodes CDR1 LNHDA and CDR2 SQIVND (reference sequence). The CDR3 extends over 14 amino acids. Trimming left V 3 bases short and J 1 base short, with 9 bases between. CDR3 amino acids: CASSMGNDNYGYTF. CDR3 nucleotides: TGTGCCAGTAGTATGGGCAATGATAACTATGGCTACACCTTC.